This T cell receptor (beta chain) is from a study of type 1 regulatory T cells. Overall study: This in vitro CD4 product, T-allo10, is enriched for Tr1 cells and alloantigen-specific.

The CDR3 is 17 amino acids. Germline V gene data show CDR1 as PRHDT and CDR2 as FYEKMQ (reference sequence). V lost 2 bases and J lost 4; bases outside the gene matches: 11. TCRdb re-derived calls from the reads in MiXCR, one entry per CDR3 protein. The sample shows approximately 97,000 distinct CDR3 sequences, 30% to 35% of them seen only once. The specimen was CD4+ T cells, either the whole sample or a sorted fraction (not recorded which). The origin of this receptor is a human donor in good health. The gene calls are TRBV13 and TRBJ2-5, with TRBD2 matching over 9 bases. The CDR3 DNA follows: TGTGCCAGCAGCTTAACCGGGACTAGCTATACTAGAGAGACCCAGTACTTC. This gives the protein CASSLTGTSYTRETQYF.